This TCR beta chain is drawn from a study of blood T cell repertoires in COVID-19. Turning to the study itself: Specimens from acute and convalescent COVID-19 originated in the United States, Italy and Spain.

Germline values: CDR1 LGHNA, CDR2 YSLEER. There are 15 residues in the CDR3. The V segment lost 2 bases and the J segment 2 bases; nucleotides outside the gene matches: 4. Clones were sequenced by immunoSEQ multiplex PCR, and TCRdb holds only the in-frame ones, with some missing. This table holds 150,000 to 200,000 clones, under 90% found once. This chain connects TRBV4-3 to TRBJ2-3; 7 bases map to TRBD2. The sequenced sample was peripheral blood. The clonotype originates from a man aged 35-49 years with acute or convalescent COVID-19. CDR3 in amino acids: CASSQQAGFTDTQYF. The CDR3 nucleotides are TGCGCCAGCAGCCAACAAGCGGGGTTCACAGATACGCAGTATTTT.